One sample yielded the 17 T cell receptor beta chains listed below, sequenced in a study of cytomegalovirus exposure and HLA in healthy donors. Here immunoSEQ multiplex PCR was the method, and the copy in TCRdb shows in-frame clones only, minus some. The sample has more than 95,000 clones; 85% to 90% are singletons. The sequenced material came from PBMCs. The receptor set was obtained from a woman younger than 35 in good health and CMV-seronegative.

CDR3 sequence reads: CASSRNRGTTEQYF. CDR3 DNA sequence: TGTGCCAGCAGCCGCAACAGGGGTACGACCGAGCAGTACTTC. This chain links TRBV5-5 with TRBJ2-7; 7 nucleotides match TRBD1. There are 14 residues in the CDR3. Germline CDR1 reads SGHKS; CDR2 reads YYEKEE (reference sequence). Unmatched junction bases numbered 10, after V lost 4 bases and J lost 6 bases.

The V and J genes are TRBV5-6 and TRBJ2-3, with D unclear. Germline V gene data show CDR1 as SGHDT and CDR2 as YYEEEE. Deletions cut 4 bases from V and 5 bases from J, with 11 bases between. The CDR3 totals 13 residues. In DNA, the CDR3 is TGTGCCAGCAGCATCATGCAGGTAGATACGCAGTATTTT. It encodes CASSIMQVDTQYF.

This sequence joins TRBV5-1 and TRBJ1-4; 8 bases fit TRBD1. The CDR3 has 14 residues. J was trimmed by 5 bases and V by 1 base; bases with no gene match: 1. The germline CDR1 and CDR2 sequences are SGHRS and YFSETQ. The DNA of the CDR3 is TGCGCCAGCAGCTTGTGGACAGGGAATGAAAAACTGTTTTTT. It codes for CASSLWTGNEKLFF. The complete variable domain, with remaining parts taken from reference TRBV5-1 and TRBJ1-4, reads KAGVTQTPRYLIKTRGQQVTLSCSPISGHRSVSWYQQTPGQGLQFLFEYFSETQRNKGNFPGRFSGRQFSNSRSEMNVSTLELGDSALYLCASSLWTGNEKLFFGSGTQLSVL.

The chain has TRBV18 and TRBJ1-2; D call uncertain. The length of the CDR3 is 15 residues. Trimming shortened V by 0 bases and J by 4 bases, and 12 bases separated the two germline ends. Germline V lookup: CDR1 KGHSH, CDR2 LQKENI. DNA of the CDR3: TGTGCCAGCTCACCACCGGAGACCAGAGGCTATGGCTACACCTTC. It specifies CASSPPETRGYGYTF.

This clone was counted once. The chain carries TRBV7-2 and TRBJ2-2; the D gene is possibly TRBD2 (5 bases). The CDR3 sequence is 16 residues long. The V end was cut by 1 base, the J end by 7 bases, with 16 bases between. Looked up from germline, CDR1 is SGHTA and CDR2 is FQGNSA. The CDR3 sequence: CASSLGGLAMGGELFF. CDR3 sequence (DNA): TGTGCCAGCAGCTTAGGAGGGCTAGCTATGGGCGGGGAGCTGTTTTTT.

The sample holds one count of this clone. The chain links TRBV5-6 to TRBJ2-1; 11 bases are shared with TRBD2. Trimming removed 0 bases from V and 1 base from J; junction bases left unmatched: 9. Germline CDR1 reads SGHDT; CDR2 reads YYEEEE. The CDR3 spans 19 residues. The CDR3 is CASSLVIGTSGNSYNEQFF. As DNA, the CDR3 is TGTGCCAGCAGCTTGGTTATCGGGACTAGCGGAAATTCCTACAATGAGCAGTTCTTC.

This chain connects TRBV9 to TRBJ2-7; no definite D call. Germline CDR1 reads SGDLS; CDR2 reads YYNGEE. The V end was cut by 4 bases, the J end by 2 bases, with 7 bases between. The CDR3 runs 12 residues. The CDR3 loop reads CASSPRPYEQYF. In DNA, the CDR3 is TGTGCCAGCAGCCCCCGTCCCTACGAGCAGTACTTC.

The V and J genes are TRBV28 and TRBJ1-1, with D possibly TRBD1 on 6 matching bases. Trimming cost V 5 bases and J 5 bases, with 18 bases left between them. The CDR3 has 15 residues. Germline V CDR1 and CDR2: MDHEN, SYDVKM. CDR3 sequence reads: CASSPRTARRTEAFF. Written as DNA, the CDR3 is TGTGCCAGCAGTCCCCGGACAGCCCGAAGGACTGAAGCTTTCTTT.

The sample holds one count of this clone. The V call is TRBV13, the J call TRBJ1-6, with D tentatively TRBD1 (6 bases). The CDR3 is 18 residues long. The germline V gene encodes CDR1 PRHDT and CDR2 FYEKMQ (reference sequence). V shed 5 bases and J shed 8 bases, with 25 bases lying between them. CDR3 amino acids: CASSPGQGQGAWDSPLHF. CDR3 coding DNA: TGTGCCAGCAGCCCGGGACAAGGGCAAGGAGCGTGGGATTCACCCCTCCACTTT.

CDR3 in DNA: TGTGCCAGCAGTTACCGACCCCGGGGGTACTATGGCTACACCTTC. As protein: CASSYRPRGYYGYTF. The chain is built from TRBV6-5 and TRBJ1-2; possibly TRBD1 for D (5 bases). The CDR3 has 15 residues. The V gene's germline CDR1 is MNHEY and CDR2 SVGAGI. The V end was cut by 2 bases, the J end by 3 bases, with 13 bases between.

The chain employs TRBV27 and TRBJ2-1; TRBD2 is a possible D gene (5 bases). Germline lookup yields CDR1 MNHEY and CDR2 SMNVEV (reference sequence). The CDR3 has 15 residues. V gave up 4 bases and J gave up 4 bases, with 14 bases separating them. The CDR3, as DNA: TGTGCCAGCAGTTATGATAGCGAGACGTACAATGAGCAGTTCTTC. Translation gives CASSYDSETYNEQFF.

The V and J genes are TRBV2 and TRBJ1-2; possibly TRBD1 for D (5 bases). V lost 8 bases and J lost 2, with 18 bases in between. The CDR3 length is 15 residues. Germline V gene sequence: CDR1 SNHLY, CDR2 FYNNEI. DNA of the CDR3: TGTGCCAGCGCGAACTCCGACAGATTAAACTATGGCTACACCTTC. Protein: CASANSDRLNYGYTF.

CDR3 sequence (DNA): TGTGCCAGCAGTCGACAGGGACTGAACACTGAAGCTTTCTTT. Protein sequence: CASSRQGLNTEAFF. V and J are TRBV28 and TRBJ1-1; 7 bases match TRBD1. This CDR3 has 14 residues. Germline V CDR1 and CDR2: MDHEN, SYDVKM. Trimming removed 5 bases from V and 0 bases from J; junction bases left unmatched: 3.

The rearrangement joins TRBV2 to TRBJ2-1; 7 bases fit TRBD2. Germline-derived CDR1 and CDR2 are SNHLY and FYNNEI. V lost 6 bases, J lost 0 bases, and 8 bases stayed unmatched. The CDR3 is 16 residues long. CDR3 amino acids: CASRQLAGLSYNEQFF. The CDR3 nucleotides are TGTGCCAGCAGACAGTTAGCGGGTCTCTCCTACAATGAGCAGTTCTTC.

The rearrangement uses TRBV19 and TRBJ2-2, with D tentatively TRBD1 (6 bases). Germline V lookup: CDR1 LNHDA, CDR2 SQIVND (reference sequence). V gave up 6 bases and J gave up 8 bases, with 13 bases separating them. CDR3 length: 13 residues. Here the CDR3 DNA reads TGTGCCAGTAGGGGGACAACCACGGGGGAGCTGTTTTTT. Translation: CASRGTTTGELFF.

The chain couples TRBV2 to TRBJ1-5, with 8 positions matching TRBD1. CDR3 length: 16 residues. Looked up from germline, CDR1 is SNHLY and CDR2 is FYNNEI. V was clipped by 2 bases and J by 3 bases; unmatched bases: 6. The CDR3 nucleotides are TGTGCCAGCAGTGAACAGGGGGCCGGAGTCAATCAGCCCCAGCATTTT. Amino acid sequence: CASSEQGAGVNQPQHF.

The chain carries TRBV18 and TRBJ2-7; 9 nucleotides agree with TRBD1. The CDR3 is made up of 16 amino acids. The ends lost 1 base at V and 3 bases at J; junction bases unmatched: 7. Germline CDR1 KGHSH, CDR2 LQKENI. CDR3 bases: TGTGCCAGCTCACCACTACAGGGGGCTCATTACTACGAGCAGTACTTC. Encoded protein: CASSPLQGAHYYEQYF.